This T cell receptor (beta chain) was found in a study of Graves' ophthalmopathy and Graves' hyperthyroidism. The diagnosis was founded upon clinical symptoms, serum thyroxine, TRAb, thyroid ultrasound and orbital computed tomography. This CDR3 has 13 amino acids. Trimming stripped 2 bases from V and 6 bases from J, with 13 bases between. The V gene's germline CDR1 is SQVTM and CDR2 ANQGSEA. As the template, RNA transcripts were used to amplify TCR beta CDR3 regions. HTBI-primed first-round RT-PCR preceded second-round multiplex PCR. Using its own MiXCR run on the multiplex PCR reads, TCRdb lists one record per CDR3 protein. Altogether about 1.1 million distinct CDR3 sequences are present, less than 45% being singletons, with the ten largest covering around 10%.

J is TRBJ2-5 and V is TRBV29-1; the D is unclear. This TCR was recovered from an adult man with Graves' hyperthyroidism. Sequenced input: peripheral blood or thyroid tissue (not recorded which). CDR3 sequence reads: CSVEPASTQTQYF. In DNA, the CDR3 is TGCAGCGTTGAACCCGCTAGTACTCAGACCCAGTACTTC.